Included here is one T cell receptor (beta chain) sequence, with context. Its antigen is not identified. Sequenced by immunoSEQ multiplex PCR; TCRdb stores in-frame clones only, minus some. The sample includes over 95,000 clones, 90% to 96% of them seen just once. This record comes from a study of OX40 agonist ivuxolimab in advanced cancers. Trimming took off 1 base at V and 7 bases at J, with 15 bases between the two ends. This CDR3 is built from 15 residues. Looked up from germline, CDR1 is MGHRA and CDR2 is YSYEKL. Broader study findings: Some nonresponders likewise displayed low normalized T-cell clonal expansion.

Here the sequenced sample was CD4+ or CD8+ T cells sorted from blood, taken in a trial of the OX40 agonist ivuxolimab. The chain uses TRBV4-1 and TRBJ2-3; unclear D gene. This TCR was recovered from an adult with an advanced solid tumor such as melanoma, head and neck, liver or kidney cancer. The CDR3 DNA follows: TGCGCCAGCAGCCAAGGGGGTGTAAAGTTAAATACGCAGTATTTT. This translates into CASSQGGVKLNTQYF.